This T cell receptor (beta chain) emerged from a study of T-cell memory formation after mild COVID-19 (dated by TCRdb to the early 2020s). In terms of the full investigation: TCR sequence clusters from the two donors were found to be largely donor specific. Two young, previously healthy adult volunteers made up the cohort, one male and one female. Longitudinal TCRalpha and TCRbeta repertoire sequencing tracked T-cell clones expanding and contracting after mild COVID-19 in a couple of donors.

Sequencer: Illumina NovaSeq 6000. Using 5'RACE with constant-segment primers, TCRalpha and TCRbeta cDNA libraries were constructed, with sample barcodes and unique molecular identifiers added in the process. RNA was extracted from every sample with Trizol reagent. Library amplification was performed in two PCR steps, and a second sample barcode and Illumina TruSeq adapters were introduced in the second step. Libraries were sequenced on an Illumina NovaSeq with 2 x 150 bp paired-end reads. Regarding the original processing steps: The reads were demultiplexed and collapsed into UMI-guided consensus sequences using migec v1.2.7. Using mixcr v2.1.11, UMI consensuses were aligned to TRA and TRB V and J templates and then assembled into clonotypes. A clonotype was counted as expanded or contracted only when both edgeR and NoisET called the clonotype significant, with the noise models trained on biological replicates. edgeR calls used a false discovery rate-adjusted p below 0.01 and a log2 fold-change threshold of 1. PCA with hierarchical clustering of max-normalized trajectories of the 1000 most abundant clonotypes was used as exploratory dynamics analysis. Separately sequenced CD4+ and CD8+ repertoires were used to assign the CD4 or CD8 phenotype of responding clones. Using fastp at Q25 and MiXCR, TCRdb reprocessed the public reads and kept productive beta chains. A single entry per CDR3 protein holds the most common genes and DNA from its merged rows. TCRdb, rather than the study authors, made the V and J calls. Across this sample there are about 400,000 distinct CDR3 sequences, with approximately 16% seen only once. The top ten clonotypes cover roughly 21% of the sample.

From the cysteine up to the phenylalanine, the CDR3 has a length of 15 residues. Left in the record is the CDR3 DNA by itself, 45 bases read in frame from the first base. The germline ends are 11 bases apart after V is trimmed by 5 bases and J by 0 bases. In the germline V gene, CDR1 corresponds to SQVTM and CDR2 to ANQGSEA. Points the paper makes about the study in general: The detection of some responding clones in pre-infection memory suggests that pre-existing cross-reactive memory T cells joined the SARS-CoV-2 response. SARS-CoV-2 specificity of the second-wave clones peaking on day 37 was not confirmed. From day 15 to 85, contracting clones showed balanced CD4/CD8 phenotypes, whereas a second wave of clones that expanded from day 15 to 37 leaned towards CD4+. Only a couple of mild cases were covered in the study, and larger cohorts including severe cases with pre-infection samples were considered necessary. Contracting CD4+ clones turned up mainly in the CM and EM memory subsets, whereas EMRA was where CD8+ clones were enriched.

To note about this clonotype: The clone's antigen remains unknown. Base quality data are lacking; no much larger clone is found one base away.

PBMCs were isolated by Ficoll-Paque density gradient centrifugation. The source material was PBMCs or a T cell subset sorted from them (not recorded which). This chain joins TRBV29-1 to TRBJ2-6, with the D gene too uncertain to name. The receptor's source is a man in his late teens or twenties who had mild COVID-19 (a few samples of this study predate the infection). The sample titles of this study are shuffled in the database, so cell type and time point are left out; the donor was told from shared clones. The bases are TGCAGCGTTCTCGACCAAAGCTCTGGGGCCAACGTCCTGACTTTC. It codes for CSVLDQSSGANVLTF.